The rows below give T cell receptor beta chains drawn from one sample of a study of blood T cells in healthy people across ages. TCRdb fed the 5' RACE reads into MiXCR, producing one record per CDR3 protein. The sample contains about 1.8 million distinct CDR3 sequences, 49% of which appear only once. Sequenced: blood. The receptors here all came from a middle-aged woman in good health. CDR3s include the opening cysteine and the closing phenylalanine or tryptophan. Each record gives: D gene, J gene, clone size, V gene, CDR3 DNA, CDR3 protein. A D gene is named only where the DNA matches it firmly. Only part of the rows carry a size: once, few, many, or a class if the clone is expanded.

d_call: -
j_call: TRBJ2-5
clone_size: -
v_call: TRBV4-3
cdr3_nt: TGCGCCAGCAGCCAAGGCATAGTACAGGGAGGAGAGACCCAGTACTTC
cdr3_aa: CASSQGIVQGGETQYF

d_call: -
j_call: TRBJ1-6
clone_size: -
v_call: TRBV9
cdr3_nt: TGTGCCAGCAGCTACCTCCAGAATTCACCCCTCCACTTT
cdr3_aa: CASSYLQNSPLHF

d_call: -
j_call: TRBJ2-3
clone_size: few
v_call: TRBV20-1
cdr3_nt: TGCAGTGCTACTGGACTTCGGGGGCCTACAGATACGCAGTATTTT
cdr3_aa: CSATGLRGPTDTQYF

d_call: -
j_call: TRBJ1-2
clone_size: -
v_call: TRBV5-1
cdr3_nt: TGTGCCAGCAGCTTAACGAGCAACTATGGCTACACCTTC
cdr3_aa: CASSLTSNYGYTF

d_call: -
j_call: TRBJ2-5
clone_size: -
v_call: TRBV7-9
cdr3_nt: TGTGCCAGCAGAAATAGCTCAATACAAGAGACCCAGTACTTC
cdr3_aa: CASRNSSIQETQYF

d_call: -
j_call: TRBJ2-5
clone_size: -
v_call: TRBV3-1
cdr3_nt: TGTGCCAGTCGAGCCATCGGCTACAGGGCAGGGGAGTACCAAGAGACCCAGTACTTC
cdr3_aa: CASRAIGYRAGEYQETQYF

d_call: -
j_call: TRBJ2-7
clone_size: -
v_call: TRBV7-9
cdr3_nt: TGTGCCAGCAGCCCCTCCGGAGGGGGCGGGTACAATGAGCAGTACTTC
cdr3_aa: CASSPSGGGGYNEQYF

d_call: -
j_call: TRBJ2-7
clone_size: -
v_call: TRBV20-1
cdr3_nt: TGCAGTGCTAGAGATTTTGGGATCTACGAGCAGTACTTC
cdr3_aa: CSARDFGIYEQYF

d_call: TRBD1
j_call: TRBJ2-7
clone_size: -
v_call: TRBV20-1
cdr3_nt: TGCAGTGCTCCCGACATCCGCGGACAGGACCAGCTCTCCTACGAGCAGTACTTC
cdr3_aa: CSAPDIRGQDQLSYEQYF

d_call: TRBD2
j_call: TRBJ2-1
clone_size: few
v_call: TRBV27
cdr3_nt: TGTGCCAGCAGTTCCGAGCGGGGGGCCAATTACAATGAGCAGTTCTTC
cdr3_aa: CASSSERGANYNEQFF

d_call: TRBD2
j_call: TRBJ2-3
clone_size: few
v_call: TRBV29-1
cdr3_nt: TGCAGCGTCGGACTAGCGGGGGACACAGATACGCAGTATTTT
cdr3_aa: CSVGLAGDTDTQYF

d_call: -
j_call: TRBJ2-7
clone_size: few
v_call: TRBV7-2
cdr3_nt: TGTGCCAGCAGCGCTGCCAGGGGCTCCTACGAGCAGTACTTC
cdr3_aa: CASSAARGSYEQYF

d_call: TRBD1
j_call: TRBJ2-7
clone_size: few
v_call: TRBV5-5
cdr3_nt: TGTGCCAGCCGGACAGGGGATCGATACGAGCAGTACTTC
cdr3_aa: CASRTGDRYEQYF

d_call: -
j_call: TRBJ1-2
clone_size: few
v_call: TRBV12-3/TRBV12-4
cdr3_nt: TGTGCCAGCAGAGGGCCCGGATCGTATTATGGCTACACCTTC
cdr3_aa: CASRGPGSYYGYTF